This entry describes one T cell receptor beta chain. Method: immunoSEQ multiplex PCR; TCRdb's copy keeps in-frame clones and lacks some. The table has hundreds of thousands of clones, 85% seen once. The data originate from a study of blood T cell repertoires in COVID-19. As for the study in general: Sites in the United States, Italy and Spain provided acute and convalescent COVID-19 samples. Nucleic acid was either cDNA or gDNA, and it came from T cells, B-cell-depleted T cells, or PBMCs.

Germline assignment: CDR1 SGHDT and CDR2 YYEEEE. V was pared by 7 bases and J by 4 bases, with 14 bases between. This CDR3 comprises 13 residues. Sequenced: peripheral blood. The TCR was taken from a man in his fifties with active or convalescent COVID-19. This chain links TRBV5-6 with TRBJ1-2; D ambiguous. CDR3 DNA sequence: TGTGCCAGCCGATCCAGTGATCGCTATGGCTACACCTTC. This sequence encodes CASRSSDRYGYTF.